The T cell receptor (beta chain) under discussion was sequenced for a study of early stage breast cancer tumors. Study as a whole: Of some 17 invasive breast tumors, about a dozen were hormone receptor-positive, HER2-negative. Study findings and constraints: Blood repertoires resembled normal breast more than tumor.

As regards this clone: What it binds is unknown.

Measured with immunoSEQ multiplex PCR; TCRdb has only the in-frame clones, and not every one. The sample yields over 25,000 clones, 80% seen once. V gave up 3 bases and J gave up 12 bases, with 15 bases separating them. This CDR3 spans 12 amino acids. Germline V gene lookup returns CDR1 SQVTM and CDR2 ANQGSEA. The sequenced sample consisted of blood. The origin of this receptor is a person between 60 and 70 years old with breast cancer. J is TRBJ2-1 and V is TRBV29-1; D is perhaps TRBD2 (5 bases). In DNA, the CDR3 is TGCAGCGTTGAGTTAAGGGAGCCAGGGCAGTTCTTC. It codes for CSVELREPGQFF.